The clone carrying this T cell receptor beta chain was observed at least ten times. The target antigen is unknown. It was with unique molecular identifiers that the TCRbeta library was prepared. TCRdb re-derived calls from the PCR reads in MiXCR, one entry per CDR3 protein. The sample lists hundreds of thousands of distinct CDR3 sequences, approximately 15% occurring once. This record comes from a study of T-cell reconstitution after alpha-beta-depleted transplantation in children. General observations from the study: Approximately two months post-transplant, alpha-beta T cells reportedly originated from several hundred expanded graft clones. A year had passed since transplant, and T-cell counts and diversity by then came mostly from newly produced T cells. For some patients, TCRbeta diversity was high at day 60 because of recipient T cells and thymic progenitors that survived.

This CDR3 is built from 13 residues. Trimming left V 8 bases short and J 7 bases short, with 17 bases between. The sequence was collected from a male patient between 2 and 10 years old who had a stem cell transplant for acute lymphoblastic leukemia, so the T cells may come from the graft donor. The sequenced sample was PBMCs, mostly from graft donor cells, obtained 360 days after TCRalphabeta/CD19-depleted stem cell transplant. The chain is built from TRBV12-3 or TRBV12-4 and TRBJ1-1; possible D gene TRBD1, 6 bases. The CDR3 loop is CASGQGTRSEAFF. In nucleotides, the CDR3 is TGTGCCAGCGGGCAGGGGACAAGAAGTGAAGCTTTCTTT.